The entry below gives a single T cell receptor beta chain sequence along with its context. Its antigen is not identified. The PCR contained 60 Vbeta and 13 Jbeta primers. Clones were sequenced by immunoSEQ multiplex PCR, and TCRdb holds only the in-frame ones, with some missing. The sample includes about 150,000 clones, 75% of them seen just once. These data come from a study of cytomegalovirus exposure and HLA in healthy donors. Background on the study: From donors who were HLA-typed, an early data release held approximately 91 million unique TCRs. Study results and limitations: The HLA-A and HLA-B alleles of most subjects were reportedly predicted accurately from TCR beta sequences. Rarity characterized most TCR sequences, yet some public TCRs appeared in many donors. Reports described diagnosis of cytomegalovirus status by the classifier as highly specific and sensitive.

Material: PBMCs. This sequence was found in a man in his late teens or twenties in good health and CMV-seropositive.

The DNA for the CDR3 is TGTGCCAGCAGCCCCCCCCGGACAGGGGGCGCCTCAGATACGCAGTATTTT. This codes for CASSPPRTGGASDTQYF. This rearrangement joins TRBV7-9 to TRBJ2-3; 11 positions agree with TRBD1. The CDR3 consists of 17 residues. V lost 5 bases, J lost 4 bases, and 11 bases stayed unmatched. Germline loops: CDR1 SEHNR, CDR2 FQNEAQ (reference sequence).